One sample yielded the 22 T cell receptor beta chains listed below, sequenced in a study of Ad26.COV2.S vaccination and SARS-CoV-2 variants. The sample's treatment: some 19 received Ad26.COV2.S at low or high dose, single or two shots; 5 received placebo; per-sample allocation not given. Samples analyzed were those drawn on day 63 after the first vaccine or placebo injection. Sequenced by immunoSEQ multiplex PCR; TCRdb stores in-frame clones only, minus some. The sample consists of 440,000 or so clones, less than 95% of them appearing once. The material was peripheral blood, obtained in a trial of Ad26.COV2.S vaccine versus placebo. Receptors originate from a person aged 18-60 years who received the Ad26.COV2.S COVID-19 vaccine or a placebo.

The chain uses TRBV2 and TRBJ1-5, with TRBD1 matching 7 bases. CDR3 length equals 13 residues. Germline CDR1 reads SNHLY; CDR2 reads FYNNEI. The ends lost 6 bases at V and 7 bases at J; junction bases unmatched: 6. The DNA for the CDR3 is TGTGCCAGCAGCGGGCAGGGGGAACAGCCCCAGCATTTT. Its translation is CASSGQGEQPQHF.

The CDR3 sequence: CASSKPGQGHEQYF. As DNA, the CDR3 is TGTGCCAGCAGCAAACCGGGACAGGGACACGAGCAGTACTTC. The chain has TRBV27 and TRBJ2-7; 9 bases fit TRBD1. Germline CDR1 reads MNHEY; CDR2 reads SMNVEV (reference sequence). V was clipped by 6 bases and J by 5 bases; unmatched bases: 8. CDR3 length equals 14 residues.

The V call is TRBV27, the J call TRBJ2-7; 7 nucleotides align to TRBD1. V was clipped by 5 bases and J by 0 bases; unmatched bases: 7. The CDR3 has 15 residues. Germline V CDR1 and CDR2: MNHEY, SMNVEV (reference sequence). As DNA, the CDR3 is TGTGCCAGCAGTCTGCGACAGGGCAACTCCTACGAGCAGTACTTC. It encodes CASSLRQGNSYEQYF.

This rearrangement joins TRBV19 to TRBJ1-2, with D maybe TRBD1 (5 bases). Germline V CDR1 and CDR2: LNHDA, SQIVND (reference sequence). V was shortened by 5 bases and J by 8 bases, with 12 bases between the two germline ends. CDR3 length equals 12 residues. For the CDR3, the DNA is TGTGCCAGTAGTTACGGGACGAGAGGCTACACCTTC. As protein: CASSYGTRGYTF.

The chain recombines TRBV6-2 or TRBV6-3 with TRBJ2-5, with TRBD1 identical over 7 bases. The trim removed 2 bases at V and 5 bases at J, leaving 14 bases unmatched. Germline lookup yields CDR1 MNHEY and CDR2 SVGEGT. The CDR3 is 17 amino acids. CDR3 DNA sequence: TGTGCCAGCAGTTACGCCCAGGGACAGTCAGAGGGGGAGACCCAGTACTTC. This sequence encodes CASSYAQGQSEGETQYF.

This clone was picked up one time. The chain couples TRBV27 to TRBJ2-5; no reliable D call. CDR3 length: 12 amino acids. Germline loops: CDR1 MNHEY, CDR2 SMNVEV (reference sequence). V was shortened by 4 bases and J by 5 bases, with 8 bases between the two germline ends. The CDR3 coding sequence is TGTGCCAGCAGTTCCGTGGGTGAGACCCAGTACTTC. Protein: CASSSVGETQYF.

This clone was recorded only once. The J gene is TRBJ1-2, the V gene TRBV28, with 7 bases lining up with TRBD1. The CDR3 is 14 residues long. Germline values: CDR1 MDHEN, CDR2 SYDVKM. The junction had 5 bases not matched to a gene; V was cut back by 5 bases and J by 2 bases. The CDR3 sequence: CASSPGQDNYGYTF. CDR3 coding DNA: TGTGCCAGCAGTCCTGGACAGGACAACTATGGCTACACCTTC.

The CDR3, as DNA: TGTGCCAGCAGCTTAGTACCCATTGGGGGGTTTGGGGCCGGGGAGCTGTTTTTT. Residues: CASSLVPIGGFGAGELFF. This chain joins TRBV7-2 and TRBJ2-2, with D maybe TRBD2 (6 bases). Per germline, CDR1 SGHTA and CDR2 FQGNSA. The CDR3 is 18 amino acids. V lost 1 base, J lost 6 bases, and 21 bases lay in between.

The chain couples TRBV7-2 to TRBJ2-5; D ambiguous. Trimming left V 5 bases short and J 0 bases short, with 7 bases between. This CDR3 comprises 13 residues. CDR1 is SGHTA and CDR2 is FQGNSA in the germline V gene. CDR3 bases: TGTGCCAGCAGCCCAGAGTACCAAGAGACCCAGTACTTC. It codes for CASSPEYQETQYF.

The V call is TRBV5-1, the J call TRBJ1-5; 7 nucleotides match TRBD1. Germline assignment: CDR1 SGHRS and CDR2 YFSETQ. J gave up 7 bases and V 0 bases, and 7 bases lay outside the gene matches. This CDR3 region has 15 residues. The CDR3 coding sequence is TGCGCCAGCAGCTTGGAGGGGGCAGTGGGACAGCCCCAGCATTTT. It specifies CASSLEGAVGQPQHF. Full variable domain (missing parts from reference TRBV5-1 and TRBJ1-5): KAGVTQTPRYLIKTRGQQVTLSCSPISGHRSVSWYQQTPGQGLQFLFEYFSETQRNKGNFPGRFSGRQFSNSRSEMNVSTLELGDSALYLCASSLEGAVGQPQHFGDGTRLSIL.

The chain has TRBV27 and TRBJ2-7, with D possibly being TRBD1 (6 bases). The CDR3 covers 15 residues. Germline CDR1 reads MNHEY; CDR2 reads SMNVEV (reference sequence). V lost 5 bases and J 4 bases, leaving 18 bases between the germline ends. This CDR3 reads CASSLAGTNYYEQYF. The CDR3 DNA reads TGTGCCAGCAGTCTTGCCGGGACAAATTATTACGAGCAGTACTTC.

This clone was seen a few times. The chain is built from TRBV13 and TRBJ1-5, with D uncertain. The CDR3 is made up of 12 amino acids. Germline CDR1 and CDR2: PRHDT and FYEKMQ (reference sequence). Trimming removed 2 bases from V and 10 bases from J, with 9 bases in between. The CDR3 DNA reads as TGTGCCAGCAGCTTACGGCCCGGTCCCCAGCATTTT. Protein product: CASSLRPGPQHF.

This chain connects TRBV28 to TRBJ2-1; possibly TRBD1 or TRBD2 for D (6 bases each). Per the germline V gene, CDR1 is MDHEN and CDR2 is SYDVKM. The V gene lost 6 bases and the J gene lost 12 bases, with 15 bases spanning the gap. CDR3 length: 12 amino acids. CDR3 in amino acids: CASRGGTSPQFF. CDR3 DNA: TGTGCCAGCAGGGGGGGCACCAGCCCGCAGTTCTTC.

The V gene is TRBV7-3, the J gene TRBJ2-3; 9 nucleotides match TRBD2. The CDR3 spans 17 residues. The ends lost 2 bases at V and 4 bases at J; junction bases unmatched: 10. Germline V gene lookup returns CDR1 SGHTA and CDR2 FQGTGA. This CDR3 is CASSLEVSGSGSDTQYF. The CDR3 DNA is TGTGCCAGCAGCTTAGAGGTTAGCGGGAGCGGCTCAGATACGCAGTATTTT. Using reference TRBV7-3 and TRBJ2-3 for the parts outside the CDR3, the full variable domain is GAGVSQTPSNKVTEKGKYVELRCDPISGHTALYWYRQSLGQGPEFLIYFQGTGAADDSGLPNDRFFAVRPEGSVSTLKIQRTERGDSAVYLCASSLEVSGSGSDTQYFGPGTRLTVL.

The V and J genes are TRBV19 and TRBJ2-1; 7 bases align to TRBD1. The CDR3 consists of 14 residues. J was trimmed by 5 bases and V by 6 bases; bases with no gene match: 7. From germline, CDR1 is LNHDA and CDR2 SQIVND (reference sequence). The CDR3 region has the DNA TGTGCCAGTAGCCCCCGGGACAGCAACAATGAGCAGTTCTTC. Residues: CASSPRDSNNEQFF. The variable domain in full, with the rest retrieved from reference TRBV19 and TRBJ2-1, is DGGITQSPKYLFRKEGQNVTLSCEQNLNHDAMYWYRQDPGQGLRLIYYSQIVNDFQKGDIAEGYSVSREKKESFPLTVTSAQKNPTAFYLCASSPRDSNNEQFFGPGTRLTVL.

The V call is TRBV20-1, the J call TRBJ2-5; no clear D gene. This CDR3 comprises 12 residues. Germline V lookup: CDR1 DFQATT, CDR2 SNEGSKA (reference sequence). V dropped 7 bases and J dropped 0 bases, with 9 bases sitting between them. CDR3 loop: CSGSWDQETQYF. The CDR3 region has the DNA TGCAGTGGTAGTTGGGACCAAGAGACCCAGTACTTC.

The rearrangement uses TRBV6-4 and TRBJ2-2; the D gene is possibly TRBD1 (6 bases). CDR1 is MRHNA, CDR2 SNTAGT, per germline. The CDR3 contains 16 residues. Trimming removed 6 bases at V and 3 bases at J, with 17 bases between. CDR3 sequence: CASSSSGTPDTGELFF. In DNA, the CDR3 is TGTGCCAGCAGCTCGTCCGGGACACCCGACACCGGGGAGCTGTTTTTT.

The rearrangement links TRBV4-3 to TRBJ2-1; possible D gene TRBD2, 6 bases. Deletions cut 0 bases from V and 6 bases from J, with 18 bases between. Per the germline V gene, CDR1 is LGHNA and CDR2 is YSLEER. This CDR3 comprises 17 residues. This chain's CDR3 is CASSQEAGLQGRNEQFF. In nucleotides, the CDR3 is TGCGCCAGCAGCCAAGAGGCGGGGCTCCAGGGACGCAATGAGCAGTTCTTC.

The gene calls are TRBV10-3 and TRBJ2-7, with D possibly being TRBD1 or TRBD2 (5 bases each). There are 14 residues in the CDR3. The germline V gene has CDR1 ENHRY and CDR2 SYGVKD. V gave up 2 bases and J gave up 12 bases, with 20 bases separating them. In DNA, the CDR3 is TGTGCCATCAGTGAGGCTAGTGGGGTGGCAGGGACGTACTTC. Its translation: CAISEASGVAGTYF.

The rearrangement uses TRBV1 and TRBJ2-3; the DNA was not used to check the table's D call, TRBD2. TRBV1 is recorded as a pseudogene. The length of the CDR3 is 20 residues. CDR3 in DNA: TGCACCAGCAGCCAAGAGACAGGGACTAGCGGTGGACAAGACACAGATACGCAGTATTTT. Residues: CTSSQETGTSGGQDTDTQYF.

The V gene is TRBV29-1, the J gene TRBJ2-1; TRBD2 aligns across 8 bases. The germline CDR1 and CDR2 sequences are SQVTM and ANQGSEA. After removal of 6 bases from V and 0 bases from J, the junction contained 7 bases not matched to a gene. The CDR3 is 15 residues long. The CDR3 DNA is TGCAGCGTGGGCCTAGCGGGTCCCTCCTACAATGAGCAGTTCTTC. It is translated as CSVGLAGPSYNEQFF.

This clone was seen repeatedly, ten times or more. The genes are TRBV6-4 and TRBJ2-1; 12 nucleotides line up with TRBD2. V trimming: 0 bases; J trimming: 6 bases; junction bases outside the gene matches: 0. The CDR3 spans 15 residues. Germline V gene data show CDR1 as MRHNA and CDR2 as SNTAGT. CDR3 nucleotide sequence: TGTGCCAGCAGTGACTCGACTAGCGGGAGCAATGAGCAGTTCTTC. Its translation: CASSDSTSGSNEQFF.